A single sample gave rise to the 14 T cell receptor beta chains below, sequenced in a study of blood T cell repertoires in COVID-19. TCRdb's copy holds only in-frame clones and misses some; the assay was immunoSEQ multiplex PCR. The data hold approximately 150,000 clones, with around 87% observed a single time. Sequenced: peripheral blood. These receptors all come from a woman in her sixties with active COVID-19.

The V gene is TRBV24-1, the J gene TRBJ2-1; D perhaps matches TRBD2 (5 bases). This CDR3 contains 15 residues. V lost 1 base to trimming and J lost 3 bases, with 9 bases between them. CDR1 KGHDR and CDR2 SFDVKD come from the germline V gene. The DNA for the CDR3 is TGTGCCACCAGTGATTTTACCGGGAACTACAATGAGCAGTTCTTC. Protein sequence: CATSDFTGNYNEQFF.

The V and J genes are TRBV29-1 and TRBJ1-4; 9 bases are a match to TRBD1. The V gene's germline CDR1 is SQVTM and CDR2 ANQGSEA. J gave up 8 bases and V 6 bases, and 4 bases lay outside the gene matches. CDR3 size: 12 residues. The DNA of the CDR3 is TGCAGCGTAAGGACAGGGGACGAAAAACTGTTTTTT. Protein product: CSVRTGDEKLFF.

The chain recombines TRBV28 with TRBJ2-1, with 8 bases that match TRBD2. Losses at the gene ends were 7 bases for V and 9 bases for J; bases not matched to a gene: 11. Germline-derived CDR1 and CDR2 are MDHEN and SYDVKM. This CDR3 has 14 residues. CDR3 loop: CASKLGGRLSEQFF. As DNA, the CDR3 is TGTGCCAGCAAACTAGGCGGGAGGTTGAGTGAGCAGTTCTTC.

J is TRBJ2-4 and V is TRBV4-2, with 13 nucleotides matching TRBD2. CDR3 size: 18 residues. V was pared by 4 bases and J by 0 bases, with 6 bases of the junction left unmatched. CDR1 is LGHNA, CDR2 YNFKEQ, per germline. The CDR3 region has the DNA TGTGCCAGCAGCCTCGGGACTAGCGGGGTACTAGCCAAAAACATTCAGTACTTC. It specifies CASSLGTSGVLAKNIQYF.

The gene calls are TRBV3-1 (or the pseudogene TRBV3-2) and TRBJ2-7; 7 bases align to TRBD2. Germline V gene data show CDR1 as LGHDT and CDR2 as YNNKEL (reference sequence). Trimming took 2 bases from V and 7 from J; bases not matched to a gene: 14. The CDR3 contains 16 residues. CDR3 loop: CASSQSRGGGSREQYF. The CDR3 region has the DNA TGTGCCAGCAGCCAATCAAGAGGAGGCGGGAGTCGAGAGCAGTACTTC.

This sequence joins TRBV28 and TRBJ1-5, with no clear D. Germline V gene data show CDR1 as MDHEN and CDR2 as SYDVKM. This CDR3 is built from 16 residues. The V end lost 5 bases, the J end lost 2 bases, and 16 bases lay between the germline ends. The CDR3 region is CASSPRGGPGNQPQHF. The CDR3 nucleotides read TGTGCCAGCAGTCCCCGGGGAGGTCCGGGCAATCAGCCCCAGCATTTT.

This chain links TRBV4-3 with TRBJ2-7; D unresolved. Germline V gives CDR1 LGHNA, CDR2 YSLEER. V was clipped by 4 bases and J by 3 bases, with 10 bases between them. This CDR3 spans 13 amino acids. CDR3 loop: CASSPFQNYEQYF. The CDR3 DNA sequence: TGCGCCAGCAGCCCTTTTCAGAACTACGAGCAGTACTTC.

This clone was picked up many times. In DNA form, the CDR3 reads TGTGCCAGCAGTGAAGACAGGGTGAACACTGAAGCTTTCTTT. This translates into CASSEDRVNTEAFF. The chain recombines TRBV2 with TRBJ1-1, with a weak D call TRBD1 (6 bases). Trimming removed 1 base from V and 0 bases from J, with 6 bases in between. This CDR3 spans 14 amino acids. Germline V gives CDR1 SNHLY, CDR2 FYNNEI.

The chain recombines TRBV28 with TRBJ1-1, with D tentatively TRBD1 (5 bases). V dropped 2 bases and J dropped 3 bases, with 13 bases sitting between them. Per germline, CDR1 MDHEN and CDR2 SYDVKM. This CDR3 is built from 15 residues. The CDR3 nucleotides read TGTGCCAGCAGTTTAAAGGGGTTAAGGTACACTGAAGCTTTCTTT. Translation: CASSLKGLRYTEAFF.

This chain joins TRBV19 and TRBJ2-7, with 12 nucleotides matching TRBD2. The germline V gene encodes CDR1 LNHDA and CDR2 SQIVND (reference sequence). The CDR3 sequence is 16 residues long. Trimming removed 0 bases from V and 4 bases from J; junction bases left unmatched: 4. The CDR3 coding sequence is TGTGCCAGTAGTATAGATGAGACTAGCGGGAGTTACGAGCAGTACTTC. Translated, it gives CASSIDETSGSYEQYF.

This chain's CDR3 is CASSQDRQGYRDTQYF. CDR3 nucleotides: TGTGCCAGCAGCCAAGATCGCCAGGGATATCGGGATACGCAGTATTTT. V usage is TRBV4-2 and J usage is TRBJ2-3, with D perhaps TRBD1 (5 bases). The V end lost 0 bases, the J end lost 6 bases, and 16 bases lay between the germline ends. Germline loops: CDR1 LGHNA, CDR2 YNFKEQ. The CDR3 runs to 16 residues.

This chain connects TRBV7-2 to TRBJ2-7; D is possibly TRBD2 (6 bases). Trimming shortened V by 3 bases and J by 4 bases, and 16 bases separated the two germline ends. Germline V lookup: CDR1 SGHTA, CDR2 FQGNSA. The CDR3 totals 15 residues. CDR3 residues: CASSFSGGTWYEQYF. CDR3 nucleotide sequence: TGTGCCAGCAGCTTTAGCGGCGGGACCTGGTACGAGCAGTACTTC.

This clone has a handful of counts. The rearrangement links TRBV7-2 to TRBJ1-5, with TRBD1 matching 7 bases. The CDR3 runs to 13 residues. Germline CDR1 SGHTA, CDR2 FQGNSA. After removal of 8 bases from V and 9 bases from J, the junction contained 10 bases not matched to a gene. Here the CDR3 reads CASGGTDDLPQHF. CDR3 bases: TGTGCCAGCGGGGGGACAGACGATCTGCCCCAGCATTTT. The full variable domain, in which reference TRBV7-2 and TRBJ1-5 provide the parts outside the CDR3, is GAGVSQSPSNKVTEKGKDVELRCDPISGHTALYWYRQSLGQGLEFLIYFQGNSAPDKSGLPSDRFSAERTGGSVSTLTIQRTQQEDSAVYLCASGGTDDLPQHFGDGTRLSIL.

This rearrangement joins TRBV2 to TRBJ2-1, with D possibly being TRBD2 (6 bases). The length of the CDR3 is 15 residues. V lost 3 bases, J lost 0 bases, and 9 bases lay in between. Germline V gives CDR1 SNHLY, CDR2 FYNNEI. In nucleotides, the CDR3 is TGTGCCAGCAGTGAGGTGCGGGGCTCCTACAATGAGCAGTTCTTC. Encoded protein: CASSEVRGSYNEQFF. The variable domain in full, completed from reference TRBV2 and TRBJ2-1, reads EPEVTQTPSHQVTQMGQEVILRCVPISNHLYFYWYRQILGQKVEFLVSFYNNEISEKSEIFDDQFSVERPDGSNFTLKIRSTKLEDSAMYFCASSEVRGSYNEQFFGPGTRLTVL.